This T cell receptor (beta chain) was observed in a study of blood T cell repertoires in COVID-19. About the study: Sample material is recorded as cDNA or gDNA derived from T cells, B-cell-depleted T cells, or PBMCs.

Repertoires were generated with immunoSEQ multiplex PCR, while TCRdb's copy carries only in-frame clones and drops some. The repertoire consists of tens of thousands of clones, with more than 60% occurring once and the leading ten covering under 50%. Per the germline V gene, CDR1 is SGHVS and CDR2 is FNYEAQ. The CDR3 has 14 amino acids. Trimming stripped 4 bases from V and 7 bases from J, with 11 bases between. The clonotype comes from a human donor in a cohort sampled during active COVID-19. What was sequenced was peripheral blood. The V and J genes are TRBV7-6 and TRBJ1-6; D is perhaps TRBD1 (6 bases). This CDR3 is CASSSGQTNSPLHF. DNA for the CDR3: TGTGCCAGCAGCTCTGGACAGACCAATTCACCCCTCCACTTT.